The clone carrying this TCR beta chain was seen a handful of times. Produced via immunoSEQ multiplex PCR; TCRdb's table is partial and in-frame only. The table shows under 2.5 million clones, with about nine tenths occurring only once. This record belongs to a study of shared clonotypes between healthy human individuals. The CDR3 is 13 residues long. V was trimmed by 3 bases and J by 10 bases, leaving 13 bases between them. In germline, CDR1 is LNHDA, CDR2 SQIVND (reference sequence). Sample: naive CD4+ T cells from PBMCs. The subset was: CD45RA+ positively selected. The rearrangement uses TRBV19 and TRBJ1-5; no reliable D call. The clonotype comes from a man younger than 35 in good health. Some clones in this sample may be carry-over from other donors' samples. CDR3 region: CASSMVQRGPQHF. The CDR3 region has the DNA TGTGCCAGTAGTATGGTCCAGCGGGGACCCCAGCATTTT.